The 29 T cell receptor beta chains in this list originate from one sample, sequenced in a study of blood T cell repertoires in COVID-19. Sequenced by immunoSEQ multiplex PCR; TCRdb stores in-frame clones only, minus some. The profile shows some 400,000 clones, roughly 80% of them singletons. The sample taken for sequencing was peripheral blood. These receptors were obtained from a human donor with acute or convalescent COVID-19. The donor label of this sample is uncertain.

J is TRBJ2-3 and V is TRBV19; TRBD2 agrees at 7 bases. CDR1 and CDR2 (germline): LNHDA, SQIVND (reference sequence). This CDR3 is 13 amino acids long. V was clipped by 6 bases and J by 4 bases; unmatched bases: 4. The CDR3 region has the DNA TGTGCCAGTAGACGACTAGCATCAGATACGCAGTATTTT. This sequence encodes CASRRLASDTQYF.

This clone was seen repeatedly, ten times or more. This sequence joins TRBV6-5 and TRBJ1-2, with TRBD1 identical over 7 bases. Germline V gene data show CDR1 as MNHEY and CDR2 as SVGAGI. V lost 6 bases, J lost 2 bases, and 9 bases stayed unmatched. This CDR3 comprises 15 residues. CDR3 sequence: CASRSGGSGNYGYTF. The CDR3 DNA is TGTGCCAGCAGGTCAGGGGGTTCCGGGAACTATGGCTACACCTTC.

V and J are TRBV3-1 (or the pseudogene TRBV3-2) and TRBJ2-2, with TRBD2 matching 7 bases. The CDR3 runs to 14 residues. Trimming removed 4 bases from V and 5 bases from J; junction bases left unmatched: 4. The germline V gene has CDR1 LGHDT and CDR2 YNNKEL (reference sequence). CDR3 bases: TGTGCCAGCAGCCCAGGGAGGGGTACCGGGGAGCTGTTTTTT. It encodes CASSPGRGTGELFF.

The V and J genes are TRBV4-1 and TRBJ2-1; possible D gene TRBD2, 6 bases. V was shortened by 2 bases and J by 8 bases, with 10 bases between the two germline ends. The CDR3 has 13 residues. Germline lookup yields CDR1 MGHRA and CDR2 YSYEKL. The CDR3 region has the DNA TGCGCCAGCAGCCAAATCAGGAGGGATGAGCAGTTCTTC. It yields the protein CASSQIRRDEQFF.

The rearrangement links TRBV14 to TRBJ1-1; no clear D gene. The germline V gene encodes CDR1 SGHDN and CDR2 FVKESK. The CDR3 has 13 amino acids. V was pared by 2 bases and J by 2 bases, with 6 bases between. The CDR3 sequence is CASSQHINTEAFF. Here the CDR3 DNA reads TGTGCCAGCAGCCAACACATAAACACTGAAGCTTTCTTT.

The chain is built from TRBV11-2 and TRBJ2-3; 7 positions match TRBD1. The CDR3 contains 12 residues. J lost 1 base, V lost 8 bases, and 0 bases had no gene match. CDR1 and CDR2 from the germline V gene are SGHAT and FQNNGV. CDR3 coding DNA: TGTGCCAGCCAGGGGGGCACAGATACGCAGTATTTT. Protein sequence: CASQGGTDTQYF.

This chain connects TRBV30 to TRBJ1-4; TRBD1 might be the D (5 bases). Germline V gene lookup returns CDR1 GTSNPN and CDR2 SVGIG (reference sequence). V lost 2 bases and J lost 11, with 15 bases in between. The CDR3 totals 13 residues. Here the CDR3 DNA reads TGTGCCTGGAGTTCTACCCCAGGGTCTAAACTGTTTTTT. It codes for CAWSSTPGSKLFF. Full variable domain (remainder filled in from reference TRBV30 and TRBJ1-4): SQTIHQWPATLVQPVGSPLSLECTVEGTSNPNLYWYRQAAGRGLQLLFYSVGIGQISSEVPQNLSASRPQDRQFILSSKKLLLSDSGFYLCAWSSTPGSKLFFGSGTQLSVL.

The chain recombines TRBV10-3 with TRBJ2-7, with a weak D call TRBD2 (5 bases). Per germline, CDR1 ENHRY and CDR2 SYGVKD. There are 13 residues in the CDR3. V lost 6 bases and J lost 3, with 12 bases in between. The CDR3 loop is CAIRPGDFYEQYF. The DNA for the CDR3 is TGTGCCATCAGACCCGGGGATTTCTACGAGCAGTACTTC.

This chain's CDR3 is CASSSHSGGFQPQHF. The CDR3 region has the DNA TGTGCCAGCAGTTCCCACAGCGGGGGGTTTCAGCCCCAGCATTTT. J is TRBJ1-5 and V is TRBV28, with a possible D match to TRBD1 (5 bases). Trimming left V 4 bases short and J 6 bases short, with 16 bases between. The CDR3 runs 15 residues. The germline gives CDR1 MDHEN, CDR2 SYDVKM.

The chain carries TRBV10-2 and TRBJ2-1; TRBD1 matches at 12 bases. The germline V gene has CDR1 WSHSY and CDR2 SAAADI. This CDR3 has 16 residues. J lost 10 bases, V lost 9 bases, and 16 bases had no gene match. Here the CDR3 DNA reads TGCGCCAGTACTCGGGGACAGGGGGCCGACCTAGGGGAGCAGTTCTTC. Amino acid sequence: CASTRGQGADLGEQFF.

This chain connects TRBV5-1 to TRBJ1-3, with D hard to call. The V end was cut by 0 bases, the J end by 0 bases, with 7 bases between. Germline V gene lookup returns CDR1 SGHRS and CDR2 YFSETQ. This CDR3 comprises 15 residues. CDR3 residues: CASSLAEVSGNTIYF. The CDR3 DNA reads as TGCGCCAGCAGCTTGGCGGAGGTCTCTGGAAACACCATATATTTT.

The chain combines TRBV5-4 with TRBJ1-1; perhaps TRBD1 as D (5 bases). The CDR3 is made up of 14 amino acids. The germline V gene encodes CDR1 SGHNT and CDR2 YYREEE (reference sequence). V was pared by 6 bases and J by 6 bases, with 18 bases between. The CDR3 DNA sequence: TGTGCCAGCACCCCGGGGGGTGGCCGGTCTGAAGCTTTCTTT. Translated, it gives CASTPGGGRSEAFF.

The chain uses TRBV6-5 and TRBJ1-5; D remains unclear. The germline V gene encodes CDR1 MNHEY and CDR2 SVGAGI. Deletions cut 5 bases from V and 7 bases from J, with 9 bases between. This CDR3 contains 12 residues. The DNA of the CDR3 is TGTGCCAGCAGTCCCCAGTTGCAGCCCCAGCATTTT. Translating it yields CASSPQLQPQHF.

The J gene is TRBJ1-4, the V gene TRBV7-2, with 8 bases identical to TRBD1. With 4 bases clipped from V and 4 bases from J, the junction kept 8 bases outside the gene matches. The length of the CDR3 is 16 residues. CDR1 and CDR2 from the germline V gene are SGHTA and FQGNSA. CDR3 nucleotide sequence: TGTGCCAGCAGCTCGAAGAGGACAGGGAATAATGAAAAACTGTTTTTT. Its translation: CASSSKRTGNNEKLFF. Filled out from reference TRBV7-2 and TRBJ1-4, the complete variable domain reads GAGVSQSPSNKVTEKGKDVELRCDPISGHTALYWYRQSLGQGLEFLIYFQGNSAPDKSGLPSDRFSAERTGGSVSTLTIQRTQQEDSAVYLCASSSKRTGNNEKLFFGSGTQLSVL.

The chain joins TRBV2 to TRBJ1-1; TRBD1 is a possible D gene (5 bases). Trimming shortened V by 4 bases and J by 4 bases, and 13 bases separated the two germline ends. CDR3 size: 14 residues. In germline, CDR1 is SNHLY, CDR2 FYNNEI. Here the CDR3 reads CASSGGLRGTEAFF. The CDR3 DNA follows: TGTGCCAGCAGTGGGGGACTACGGGGCACTGAAGCTTTCTTT.

The rearrangement links TRBV30 to TRBJ1-6; tentatively, D is TRBD1 (6 bases). This CDR3 has 17 residues. Germline values: CDR1 GTSNPN, CDR2 SVGIG (reference sequence). V shed 3 bases and J shed 0 bases, with 15 bases lying between them. The CDR3 here is CAWRGGHLSSYNSPLHF. The DNA for the CDR3 is TGTGCCTGGAGAGGGGGACATCTAAGCTCCTATAATTCACCCCTCCACTTT.

The chain joins TRBV21-1 to TRBJ1-6; TRBD1, as called in the table, went unchecked against the DNA. TRBV21-1 is termed a pseudogene. This CDR3 is 22 amino acids long. The DNA of the CDR3 is TGTGCCAGCAGCCCACAGGGGGTAGACAGGTCGTTCATAAATTTAACCAATTCACCCCTCCACTTT. Residues: CASSPQGVDRSFINLTNSPLHF.

This clone turned up a few times. The sample carries other DNA sequences with the same CDR3. This rearrangement joins TRBV3-1 (or the pseudogene TRBV3-2) to TRBJ1-1, with D unresolved. This CDR3 has 11 amino acids. V lost 6 bases to trimming and J lost 4 bases, with 6 bases between them. CDR1 is LGHDT and CDR2 is YNNKEL in the germline V gene (reference sequence). The CDR3 loop reads CASRGGTEAFF. In DNA form, the CDR3 reads TGTGCCAGCAGAGGAGGCACTGAAGCTTTCTTT.

This chain uses TRBV19 with TRBJ2-2, with 7 nucleotides matching TRBD1. Germline trimming cut 6 bases from V and 6 bases from J; bases unmatched to any gene: 13. Germline V gene sequence: CDR1 LNHDA, CDR2 SQIVND (reference sequence). The CDR3 covers 16 residues. The chain's CDR3 is CASRIPGQRAAGELFF. The CDR3 DNA reads as TGTGCCAGTAGAATACCGGGACAGCGAGCGGCCGGGGAGCTGTTTTTT.

This rearrangement joins TRBV12-3 or TRBV12-4 to TRBJ2-7; D perhaps matches TRBD1 (6 bases). This CDR3 contains 13 residues. V was trimmed by 5 bases and J by 4 bases, leaving 12 bases between them. CDR3 region: CASSPLQGYEQYF. The CDR3 DNA is TGTGCCAGCAGTCCACTCCAGGGGTACGAGCAGTACTTC.

J is TRBJ1-1 and V is TRBV6-1; D ambiguous. V was pared by 1 base and J by 2 bases, with 11 bases between. The CDR3 is 15 residues long. The germline V gene encodes CDR1 MNHNS and CDR2 SASEGT. CDR3 nucleotide sequence: TGTGCCAGCAGTGAAGTATTTTCAGATAACACTGAAGCTTTCTTT. Protein product: CASSEVFSDNTEAFF.

This clone has just one count. The genes are TRBV5-3 and TRBJ2-6; TRBD2 might be the D (5 bases). Being an ORF, TRBV5-3 has a function that is uncertain. CDR3 length: 15 residues. Trimming took 4 bases from V and 1 from J, leaving 9 bases between them. The CDR3 nucleotides read TGTGCCAGAAGCCATAGGAGGTCTGGGGCCAACGTCCTGACTTTC. Its protein product is CARSHRRSGANVLTF.

The V gene is TRBV18, the J gene TRBJ2-1, with 9 bases fitting TRBD2. The CDR3 consists of 14 residues. Germline CDR1 is KGHSH and CDR2 is LQKENI. V lost 4 bases and J lost 6; bases outside the gene matches: 4. The CDR3 DNA reads as TGTGCCAGCTCACTGGGACTAGCCGCCAATGAGCAGTTCTTC. It encodes CASSLGLAANEQFF.

This clone occurred once. The rearrangement links TRBV24-1 to TRBJ2-3, with a weak D call TRBD1 (5 bases). Germline loops: CDR1 KGHDR, CDR2 SFDVKD. This CDR3 is built from 15 residues. V was pared by 4 bases and J by 1 base, with 11 bases between. The CDR3 DNA reads as TGTGCCACCAGTGAATCGCCACAGGGCACAGATACGCAGTATTTT. It specifies CATSESPQGTDTQYF.

The rearrangement joins TRBV20-1 to TRBJ1-1, with 7 bases identical to TRBD1. The CDR3 is 13 amino acids. Trimming took 3 bases from V and 3 from J; bases not matched to a gene: 4. Germline V gene data show CDR1 as DFQATT and CDR2 as SNEGSKA (reference sequence). The CDR3 sequence is CSASLTGYTEAFF. DNA of the CDR3: TGCAGTGCTAGTTTGACAGGGTACACTGAAGCTTTCTTT.

The V and J genes are TRBV12-3 or TRBV12-4 and TRBJ1-5; D might be TRBD1 (6 bases). Trimming took off 11 bases at V and 2 bases at J, with 13 bases between the two ends. The CDR3 is 13 amino acids. In DNA, the CDR3 is TGTGCCGCAGGGGACGGGGGCAATCAGCCCCAGCATTTT. Its translation: CAAGDGGNQPQHF.

The chain uses TRBV28 and TRBJ1-1, with 7 positions matching TRBD1. With V trimmed by 6 bases and J by 3 bases, 1 base remained unmatched. CDR3 length: 12 amino acids. The germline gives CDR1 MDHEN, CDR2 SYDVKM. CDR3 loop: CASSGQDTEAFF. The CDR3 coding sequence is TGTGCCAGCAGCGGACAGGACACTGAAGCTTTCTTT. The whole variable domain, filled in from reference TRBV28 and TRBJ1-1, reads DVKVTQSSRYLVKRTGEKVFLECVQDMDHENMFWYRQDPGLGLRLIYFSYDVKMKEKGDIPEGYSVSREKKERFSLILESASTNQTSMYLCASSGQDTEAFFGQGTRLTVV.

The V and J genes are TRBV27 and TRBJ1-2; the D is unclear. Germline V gives CDR1 MNHEY, CDR2 SMNVEV (reference sequence). The V end lost 5 bases, the J end lost 8 bases, and 12 bases lay between the germline ends. This CDR3 region has 12 residues. The CDR3 DNA is TGTGCCAGCAGTCCCCCCGAGGAGGGCTACACCTTC. Translation gives CASSPPEEGYTF.

The genes are TRBV18 and TRBJ1-6; 8 nucleotides match TRBD1. This CDR3 comprises 14 residues. V was pared by 6 bases and J by 6 bases, with 4 bases of the junction left unmatched. Germline-derived CDR1 and CDR2 are KGHSH and LQKENI. CDR3 in amino acids: CASSPDRGNSPLHF. The CDR3 nucleotides read TGTGCCAGCTCCCCCGACAGGGGTAATTCACCCCTCCACTTT. Looking up the rest from reference TRBV18 and TRBJ1-6 gives the full variable domain: NAGVMQNPRHLVRRRGQEARLRCSPMKGHSHVYWYRQLPEEGLKFMVYLQKENIIDESGMPKERFSAEFPKEGPSILRIQQVVRGDSAAYFCASSPDRGNSPLHFGNGTRLTVT.